This T cell receptor (beta chain) was retrieved from a study of cytomegalovirus exposure and HLA in healthy donors. Study summary: Findings of an earlier analysis included around 120 million unique TCR beta sequences from roughly 200 million T cells. In terms of ancestry, the Caucasian-associated cluster contained roughly 80% of the roughly 400 genotyped donors.

Concerning this clone itself: Its antigen is as yet unknown.

Germline V gene sequence: CDR1 LGHNT, CDR2 FRNRAP. V lost 3 bases, J lost 5 bases, and 11 bases stayed unmatched. The CDR3 totals 16 residues. The PCR used 60 Vbeta and 13 Jbeta primers. Authors' data handling: Later reanalysis found roughly 80 million unique TCR beta chains, roughly 10 million of them shared. Assay: immunoSEQ multiplex PCR; the TCRdb copy retains only in-frame clones and omits some. The DNA gave D and trimming, while V, J and clone size come from that table. The table has about 190,000 clones, over 70% seen once. Study findings and constraints: In a later analysis, specific HLA alleles were associated with 16,000 or so TCR beta sequences at a 0.05 false discovery rate.

This chain uses TRBV12-5 with TRBJ2-3; 7 bases align to TRBD1. The sequenced sample consisted of PBMCs. This TCR derives from a woman aged 18-30 years in good health and CMV-seronegative. CDR3 nucleotides: TGTGCTAGTGGTTTCCCATCCGGACAGGTCAGAGATACGCAGTATTTT. Translation: CASGFPSGQVRDTQYF. Based on the CDR3 plus reference TRBV12-5 and TRBJ2-3, the full variable domain is DARVTQTPRHKVTEMGQEVTMRCQPILGHNTVFWYRQTMMQGLELLAYFRNRAPLDDSGMPKDRFSAEMPDATLATLKIQPSEPRDSAVYFCASGFPSGQVRDTQYFGPGTRLTVL.